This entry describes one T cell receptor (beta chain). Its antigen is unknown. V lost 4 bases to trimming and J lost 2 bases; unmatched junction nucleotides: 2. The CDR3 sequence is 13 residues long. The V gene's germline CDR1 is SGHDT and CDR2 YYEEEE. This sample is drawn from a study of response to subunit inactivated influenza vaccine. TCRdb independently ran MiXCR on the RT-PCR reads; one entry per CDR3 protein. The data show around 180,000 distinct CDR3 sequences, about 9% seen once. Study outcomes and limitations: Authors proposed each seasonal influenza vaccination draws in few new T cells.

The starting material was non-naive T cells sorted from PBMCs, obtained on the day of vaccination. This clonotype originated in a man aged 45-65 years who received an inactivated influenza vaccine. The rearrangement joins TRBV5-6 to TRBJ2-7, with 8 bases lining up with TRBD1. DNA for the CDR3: TGTGCCAGCAGCGTGGGACAGGCCTACGAGCAGTACTTC. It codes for CASSVGQAYEQYF.